Each of the 15 T cell receptor beta chains below was sequenced from the same sample in a study of vaccination and CD4 T cells after COVID-19. As for time point: late sampling 161 to 241 days after vaccination in a few convalescent patients. Treatment meaning: roughly ten-day PBMC culture with coronavirus spike peptide pools or control peptides (ViraFEST assay). Antigens of these TCRs are unknown. At the Johns Hopkins FTIC core, DNA taken from cultured CD4+ T cells was sequenced by way of the Oncomine TCR Beta short-read assay. Each CDR3 protein is one row after TCRdb ran MiXCR on the PCR reads. The sample includes around 19,000 distinct CDR3 sequences, around 33% of them seen just once. The material was CD4+ T cells from blood, cultured in vitro, obtained about 7 months after SARS-CoV-2 vaccination. The receptors shown here come from a human donor who had recovered from COVID-19.

The rearrangement uses TRBV6-1 and TRBJ2-1, with 12 nucleotides matching TRBD2. The ends lost 9 bases at V and 4 bases at J; junction bases unmatched: 7. Germline V gives CDR1 MNHNS, CDR2 SASEGT. The CDR3 is 15 amino acids. This CDR3 reads CASRPTSGSYNEQFF. The CDR3 bases are TGTGCCAGTCGTCCGACTAGCGGGAGTTACAATGAGCAGTTCTTC.

This chain uses TRBV29-1 with TRBJ2-7, with TRBD2 matching over 7 bases. The CDR3 loop spans 14 amino acids. V was clipped by 4 bases and J by 2 bases; unmatched bases: 8. Germline loops: CDR1 SQVTM, CDR2 ANQGSEA. CDR3 protein: CSVAGTTVTYEQYF. The CDR3, as DNA: TGCAGCGTTGCCGGGACTACCGTTACCTACGAGCAGTACTTC.

The rearrangement links TRBV20-1 to TRBJ2-7; D possibly corresponds to TRBD1 (6 bases). Germline loops: CDR1 DFQATT, CDR2 SNEGSKA (reference sequence). V lost 3 bases, J lost 6 bases, and 21 bases lay in between. The CDR3 consists of 15 residues. CDR3 nucleotide sequence: TGCAGTGCTAGCGTCTTCAACCGGGACAACACCGAGCAGTACTTC. Its translation is CSASVFNRDNTEQYF.

V and J are TRBV7-9 and TRBJ2-5, with 9 bases aligning to TRBD2. CDR3 size: 16 residues. V dropped 5 bases and J dropped 4; count of bases not matched to a gene: 11. In germline, CDR1 is SEHNR, CDR2 FQNEAQ (reference sequence). CDR3 protein: CASSRPTSGYTETQYF. Here the CDR3 DNA reads TGTGCCAGCAGCCGACCGACTAGCGGTTACACAGAGACCCAGTACTTC.

This clonotype was seen a handful of times. The chain is built from TRBV15 and TRBJ2-1; D remains ambiguous. Deletions cut 0 bases from V and 0 bases from J, with 12 bases between. The CDR3 contains 17 residues. Germline CDR1 reads LNHNV; CDR2 reads YYDKDF (reference sequence). CDR3 amino acids: CATSRDVARRSYNEQFF. DNA for the CDR3: TGTGCCACCAGCAGAGATGTGGCTCGACGCTCCTACAATGAGCAGTTCTTC.

This clonotype has only one observation. The chain uses TRBV2 and TRBJ2-7, with 8 bases identical to TRBD1. Trimming took 2 bases from V and 2 from J; bases not matched to a gene: 2. The CDR3 is 14 amino acids. Per the germline V gene, CDR1 is SNHLY and CDR2 is FYNNEI. The CDR3 DNA is TGTGCCAGCAGTGAACTCAGGGGGCCCTACGAGCAGTACTTC. It is translated as CASSELRGPYEQYF.

The V and J genes are TRBV2 and TRBJ1-6; the D gene is possibly TRBD1 (5 bases). The CDR3 is made up of 15 amino acids. Germline lookup yields CDR1 SNHLY and CDR2 FYNNEI. Trimming cost V 7 bases and J 0 bases, with 10 bases left between them. CDR3 amino acids: CASIGGSSYNSPLHF. The CDR3, as DNA: TGTGCCAGCATCGGGGGGAGCTCCTATAATTCACCCCTCCACTTT.

This clonotype was detected only a few times. CDR3 DNA: TGTGCCAGCAGTCAAAGGCCCACAGATACGCAGTATTTT. Protein: CASSQRPTDTQYF. This sequence joins TRBV27 and TRBJ2-3; D is undetermined. Trimming pared 5 bases from V and 2 bases from J, leaving 8 bases between. This CDR3 contains 13 residues. CDR1 is MNHEY and CDR2 is SMNVEV in the germline V gene (reference sequence).

V is TRBV28 and J is TRBJ2-1, with TRBD1 matching over 9 bases. Germline V CDR1 and CDR2: MDHEN, SYDVKM. The CDR3 length is 18 residues. V dropped 6 bases and J dropped 5; count of bases not matched to a gene: 17. This chain's CDR3 is CASSKRGQGPSVDNEQFF. The CDR3 DNA is TGTGCCAGCAGCAAAAGGGGACAGGGCCCCTCCGTCGACAATGAGCAGTTCTTC.

The chain combines TRBV5-8 with TRBJ1-5, with D tentatively TRBD1 (5 bases). The V end lost 4 bases, the J end lost 2 bases, and 16 bases lay between the germline ends. The CDR3 length is 16 residues. The germline V gene has CDR1 SGHTS and CDR2 YDEGEE. The CDR3 region is CASSPSGYPGNQPQHF. In nucleotides, the CDR3 is TGTGCCAGCAGCCCCTCAGGGTATCCTGGCAATCAGCCCCAGCATTTT.

This sequence joins TRBV7-3 and TRBJ2-6; no clear D gene. From germline, CDR1 is SGHTA and CDR2 FQGTGA. This CDR3 has 15 residues. Trimming took 4 bases from V and 2 from J, leaving 9 bases between them. CDR3 protein: CASSSRVAGANVLTF. Written as DNA, the CDR3 is TGTGCCAGCAGCTCTAGGGTAGCTGGGGCCAACGTCCTGACTTTC.

This clonotype was observed a handful of times. The CDR3 DNA is TGCAGTGGGGGGCTTTACAATGAGCAGTTCTTC. Protein: CSGGLYNEQFF. The chain has TRBV20-1 and TRBJ2-1, with D perhaps matching TRBD1 (6 bases). Trimming removed 7 bases from V and 4 bases from J, with 8 bases in between. Germline V CDR1 and CDR2: DFQATT, SNEGSKA (reference sequence). CDR3 length: 11 amino acids.

This clonotype has only a few counts. The chain uses TRBV7-2 and TRBJ2-6; a possible D gene is TRBD1 (5 bases). Germline V gene sequence: CDR1 SGHTA, CDR2 FQGNSA. Trimming took off 5 bases at V and 0 bases at J, with 8 bases between the two ends. This CDR3 region has 15 residues. The CDR3 protein is CASSLRVSGANVLTF. DNA for the CDR3: TGTGCCAGCAGCCTCAGGGTCTCTGGGGCCAACGTCCTGACTTTC.

The chain links TRBV30 to TRBJ1-6, with D possibly TRBD1 on 5 matching bases. Looked up from germline, CDR1 is GTSNPN and CDR2 is SVGIG (reference sequence). The ends were cut back, 4 bases at V and 9 bases at J, with 10 bases in the middle. This CDR3 region has 12 residues. The CDR3 DNA is TGTGCCTGGACAGGGTTAGGTTCACCCCTCCACTTT. Its translation: CAWTGLGSPLHF.

This clonotype was picked up a small number of times. V is TRBV6-1 and J is TRBJ1-2; 7 positions agree with TRBD1. The CDR3 is 13 residues long. The ends lost 6 bases at V and 1 base at J; junction bases unmatched: 2. Germline values: CDR1 MNHNS, CDR2 SASEGT. CDR3 sequence reads: CASSRDSNYGYTF. CDR3 nucleotides: TGTGCCAGCAGCCGGGACAGTAACTATGGCTACACCTTC.